A selection of T cell receptor beta chains follows, all from one sample in a study of cytomegalovirus exposure and HLA in healthy donors. Sequencing was performed with immunoSEQ multiplex PCR; in TCRdb, only in-frame clones are kept and a portion is missing. The repertoire includes some 150,000 clones, roughly 72% of them detected once, and 2% to 2.5% sits in the top ten. Material for sequencing was PBMCs. The receptor set was obtained from a man between 35 and 55 years old in good health and CMV-seronegative. The CDR3 runs from the conserved cysteine through the conserved F or W.

v_call	cdr3_aa
TRBV6-5	CASSYSEDRDNTIYF
TRBV5-1	CASSLTGSYEQYF
TRBV18	CASSSDTDYEQYF
TRBV4-1	CASSQSVSGYNEQFF
TRBV9	CASSVAYRGRKVNEQFF
TRBV27	CASSRQGPISYEQYF
TRBV28	CASIDPRGGNQPQHF
TRBV7-9	CASSLALAATYEQYF
TRBV6-1	CASSEGTGSYEQYF
TRBV5-1	CASSPASTGGGTDTQYF
TRBV5-1	CASSLGQGVGRSENIQYF
TRBV7-9	CASSLGASTDTQYF
TRBV25-1	CASSESQGGPYNEQFF
TRBV2	CASRTFGQLNTEAFF
TRBV7-9	CASSLQQGTEAFF
TRBV28	CASRGGAGGDEKLFF
TRBV9	CASSQGAGGQNIQYF
TRBV28	CASSLWGGRNTGELFF
TRBV11-2	CASSLGGRNYF
TRBV15	CATSGWGYTDTQYF
TRBV6-5	CASGLAQETQYF
TRBV27	CASSPRGQGGQETQYF
TRBV4-1	CASSQGGFAGQVNGYTF
TRBV21-1	CASSALAGGPWNEQFF
TRBV11-2	CASSQTGQETQYF
TRBV20-1	CSARASYEQYF
TRBV5-1	CASSLAYWGHEQFF
TRBV7-8	CASSSQGRETQYF
TRBV5-1	CASSPPSGGGAETQYF
TRBV5-4	CASSPPAGRGDTQYF
TRBV9	CASSVGDRAYPNYGYTF
TRBV18	CASSPREAEQYF
TRBV19	CASTRWGQRNTIYF
TRBV7-9	CASSVGPRGGYGYTF
TRBV7-6	CASSSLAGWETQYF
TRBV19	CASSETRLAPQETQYF
TRBV2	CASTRQGTDTQYF
TRBV5-1	CASSLRAQGLEQFF
TRBV7-9	CASSWGGYNEQFF
TRBV7-9	CASSLIAGADYEQYF
TRBV2	CASISGLYTGELFF
TRBV6-5	CASSYSRTGITEAFF
TRBV7-9	CASSLGLQPQHF
TRBV5-1	CASSPRGVQGASGNTIYF
TRBV7-2	CASSLAGISGHIKFF
TRBV18	CASSGLAGDTGELFF
TRBV5-1	CASGTGGEFVQFF
TRBV29-1	CSVEEGGTAFYNEQFF
TRBV14	CASSQGARGDLTSGNTDTQYF
TRBV28	CASSPGQGYEQYF
TRBV14	CASSQEFNRQQFF